The rows below give T cell receptor beta chains drawn from one sample of a study of shared clonotypes between healthy human individuals. Sequencing used immunoSEQ multiplex PCR; TCRdb keeps in-frame clones, though not all of them. The sample lists a few million clones; around 94% were seen once. Sequenced sample: naive CD4+ T cells sorted from blood. These receptor sequences come from a young man in good health. Each CDR3 is given with its conserved first and last residue. The D gene is left open where the match is weak. Clone size, where shown, is once, few, many, or a class for clones that have expanded.

TRBV11-2	TRBD2	-	TRBJ2-1	TGTGCCAGCAGCTTCGGGACTAGCGGGGGGCAGTTCTTC	CASSFGTSGGQFF
TRBV10-3	-	-	TRBJ1-1	TGTGCCATCAGTGATGCCGAGAACACTGAAGCTTTCTTT	CAISDAENTEAFF
TRBV6-5	-	-	TRBJ1-1	TGTGCCAGCCTTCCCCTTCGAGGAAACACTGAAGCTTTCTTT	CASLPLRGNTEAFF
TRBV18	-	-	TRBJ1-4	TGTGCCAGCTCACCACCGTCAACTAATGAAAAACTGTTTTTT	CASSPPSTNEKLFF
TRBV5-4	TRBD2	-	TRBJ2-1	TGTGCCAGCAGCTTTACTAGCGGGAGCTCCTACAATGAGCAGTTCTTC	CASSFTSGSSYNEQFF
TRBV6-5	-	-	TRBJ2-3	TGTGCCAGCAGTAAACCAGGGACCGATACGCAGTATTTT	CASSKPGTDTQYF
TRBV6-5	-	-	TRBJ1-1	TGTGCCAGCAGTTTAGGGACCCTAAAATGGAACACTGAAGCTTTCTTT	CASSLGTLKWNTEAFF
TRBV28	-	once	TRBJ2-5	TGTGCCAGCAGTTTACGGACAGCCCTTAAAGAGACCCAGTACTTC	CASSLRTALKETQYF
TRBV15	-	-	TRBJ1-6	TGTGCCACCAGCAGAGCCGATTCACCCCTCCACTTT	CATSRADSPLHF
TRBV30	TRBD1	-	TRBJ1-2	TGTGCCTGGCGACAGGGCTATGGCTACACCTTC	CAWRQGYGYTF
TRBV20-1	-	-	TRBJ2-3	TGCAGTGCTAGTTGGCTGAATACGCAGTATTTT	CSASWLNTQYF
TRBV30	-	few	TRBJ1-1	TGTGCCTGGAGAACTGACGGGAACACTGAAGCTTTCTTT	CAWRTDGNTEAFF
TRBV11-2	TRBD2	-	TRBJ2-5	TGTGCCAGCAGCTTAACTAGCGGTAAAGAGACCCAGTACTTC	CASSLTSGKETQYF
TRBV6-5	-	-	TRBJ2-7	TGTGCCAGCAGTTACGAGGCAGGGACCTACGAGCAGTACTTC	CASSYEAGTYEQYF
TRBV12-1	-	-	TRBJ1-2	TGTGCCAGCAGCCAAGATATAGTGGCAGGGTTTGACTATGGCTACACCTTC	CASSQDIVAGFDYGYTF